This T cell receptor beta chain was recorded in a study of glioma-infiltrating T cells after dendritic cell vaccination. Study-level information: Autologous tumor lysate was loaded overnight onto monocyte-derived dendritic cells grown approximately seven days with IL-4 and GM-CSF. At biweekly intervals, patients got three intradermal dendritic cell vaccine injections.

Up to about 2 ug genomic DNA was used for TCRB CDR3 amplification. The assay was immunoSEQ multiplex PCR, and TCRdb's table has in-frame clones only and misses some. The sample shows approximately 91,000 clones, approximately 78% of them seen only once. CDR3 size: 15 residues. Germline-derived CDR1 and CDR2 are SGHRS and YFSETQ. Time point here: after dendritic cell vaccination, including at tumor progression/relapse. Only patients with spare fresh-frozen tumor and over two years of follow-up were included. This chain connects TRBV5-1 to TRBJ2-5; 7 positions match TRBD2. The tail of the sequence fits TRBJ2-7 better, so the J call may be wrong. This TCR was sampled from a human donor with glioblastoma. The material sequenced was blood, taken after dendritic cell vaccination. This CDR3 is CASTTDSGPTYEQYF. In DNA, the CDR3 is TGCGCCAGCACAACCGATAGCGGGCCGACCTACGAGCAGTACTTC.